The next 8 T cell receptor beta chains were all read from a single sample in a study of CD8+CD57+ T cells in acquired aplastic anemia. Sequencing was done on patients that had shown CD8+CD57+ cell expansion by flow cytometry. The use of genomic DNA as template underpinned the TCR beta VDJ and CDR3 profiling. TCRdb called the reads again in MiXCR, with one record for every CDR3 protein. The sample contains approximately 57,000 distinct CDR3 sequences, roughly three fifths of which appear only once. The sample comprised sorted CD4+, CD8+, or CD8+CD57+ T cells (not recorded which) from PBMCs. Receptors originate from a human donor with aplastic anemia.

On this clonotype: The junction does not match germline at one end; this may be a read error. This chain uses TRBV10-2 with TRBJ2-1; D unresolved. Germline CDR1 and CDR2: WSHSY and SAAADI. The CDR3 length is 13 residues. CDR3 loop: CASSGFAYNEQFF. CDR3 in DNA: TGCGCCAGCAGTGGATTCGCCTACAATGAACAGTTCTTC.

The V and J genes are TRBV2 and TRBJ1-1; D is unresolved. CDR1 and CDR2 (germline): SNHLY, FYNNEI. V dropped 11 bases and J dropped 7 bases, with 20 bases sitting between them. The CDR3 spans 13 residues. In DNA, the CDR3 is TGTGCCGGCATCCTAGAGGCAGACGGTGAAGCTTTCTTT. Translating gives CAGILEADGEAFF.

The chain uses TRBV2 and TRBJ2-2; the match to TRBD1 covers 8 bases. This CDR3 is 13 amino acids long. Germline V gene data show CDR1 as SNHLY and CDR2 as FYNNEI. The V gene end was trimmed by 6 bases and the J gene end by 4 bases; junction bases not matched to a gene: 1. The CDR3 DNA follows: TGTGCCAGCAGAGACAGGGGCACCGGGGAGCTGTTTTTT. Translating it yields CASRDRGTGELFF.

The chain uses TRBV20-1 and TRBJ1-2, with TRBD1 identical over 7 bases. Per germline, CDR1 DFQATT and CDR2 SNEGSKA (reference sequence). The CDR3 contains 15 residues. J gave up 5 bases and V 4 bases, and 13 bases lay outside the gene matches. The CDR3 loop is CSATKPGQTVYGYTF. CDR3 bases: TGCAGTGCTACCAAACCGGGACAGACTGTTTATGGCTACACCTTC.

This clonotype rates as medium-sized (0.01 to 0.1%). V is TRBV7-9 and J is TRBJ1-4; TRBD1 is a possible D gene (6 bases). There are 13 residues in the CDR3. The germline gives CDR1 SEHNR, CDR2 FQNEAQ (reference sequence). V lost 5 bases and J 7 bases, leaving 11 bases between the germline ends. The CDR3 coding sequence is TGTGCCAGCAGCGCTCAGGGGAGTGAAAAACTGTTTTTT. Protein: CASSAQGSEKLFF.

The CDR3 loop reads CSVYQGYEQYF. CDR3 DNA: TGCAGCGTTTATCAGGGATACGAGCAGTACTTC. V is TRBV29-1 and J is TRBJ2-7; D might be TRBD1 (5 bases). Trimming pared 5 bases from V and 4 bases from J, leaving 9 bases between. The CDR3 has 11 amino acids. Per germline, CDR1 SQVTM and CDR2 ANQGSEA.

The chain carries TRBV19 and TRBJ2-7; 7 bases align to TRBD2. Germline CDR1 and CDR2: LNHDA and SQIVND (reference sequence). The junction had 6 bases not matched to a gene; V was cut back by 3 bases and J by 1 base. This CDR3 is built from 15 residues. CDR3 in amino acids: CASSIRASGSYEQYF. Written as DNA, the CDR3 is TGTGCCAGTAGTATTAGGGCTAGCGGTTCCTACGAGCAGTACTTC.

By sample share, this clonotype is medium-sized. This chain connects TRBV19 to TRBJ2-1; D is unclear. CDR1 and CDR2 (germline): LNHDA, SQIVND (reference sequence). Trimming took off 7 bases at V and 0 bases at J, with 10 bases between the two ends. CDR3 length: 14 residues. Here the CDR3 reads CASNRDYSYNEQFF. The CDR3 DNA reads TGTGCCAGTAATAGGGATTACTCCTACAATGAGCAGTTCTTC.